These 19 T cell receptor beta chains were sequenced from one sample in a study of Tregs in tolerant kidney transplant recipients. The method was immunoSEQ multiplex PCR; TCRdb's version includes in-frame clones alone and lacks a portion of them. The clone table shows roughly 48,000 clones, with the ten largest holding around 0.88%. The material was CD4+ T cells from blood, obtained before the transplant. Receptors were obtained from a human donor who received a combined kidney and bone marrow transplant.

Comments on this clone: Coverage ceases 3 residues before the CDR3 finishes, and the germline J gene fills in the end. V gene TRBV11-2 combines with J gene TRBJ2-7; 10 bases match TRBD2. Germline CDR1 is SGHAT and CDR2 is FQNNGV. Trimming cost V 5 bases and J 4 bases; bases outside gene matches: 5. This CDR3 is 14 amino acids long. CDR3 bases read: TGTGCCAGCAGCGCACTAGCGGGAATATACGAG. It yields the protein CASSALAGIYE. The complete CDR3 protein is CASSALAGIYEQYF.

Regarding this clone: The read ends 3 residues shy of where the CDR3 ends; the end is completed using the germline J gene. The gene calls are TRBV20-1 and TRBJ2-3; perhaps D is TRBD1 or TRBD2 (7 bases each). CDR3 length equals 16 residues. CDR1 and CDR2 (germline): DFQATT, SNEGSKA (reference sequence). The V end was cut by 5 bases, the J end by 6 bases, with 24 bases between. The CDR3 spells CSAPMVQGGGRDTQYF. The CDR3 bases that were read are TGCAGTGCTCCCATGGTCCAGGGGGGAGGGCGGGATACG.

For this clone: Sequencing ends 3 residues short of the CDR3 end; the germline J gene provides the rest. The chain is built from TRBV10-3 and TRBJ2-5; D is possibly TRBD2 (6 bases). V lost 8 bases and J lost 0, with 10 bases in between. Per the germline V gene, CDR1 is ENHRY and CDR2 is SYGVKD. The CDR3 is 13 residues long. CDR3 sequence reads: CAIGGQDQETQYF. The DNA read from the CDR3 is TGTGCCATCGGAGGGCAAGACCAAGAGACC.

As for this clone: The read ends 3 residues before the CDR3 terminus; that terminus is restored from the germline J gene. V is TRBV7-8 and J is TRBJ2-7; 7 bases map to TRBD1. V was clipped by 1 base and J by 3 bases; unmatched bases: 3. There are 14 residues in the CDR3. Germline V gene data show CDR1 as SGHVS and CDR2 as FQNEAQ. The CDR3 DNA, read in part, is TGTGCCAGCAGCTTAGAGGGACAGATCTACGAG. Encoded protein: CASSLEGQIYE. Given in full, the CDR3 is CASSLEGQIYEQYF.

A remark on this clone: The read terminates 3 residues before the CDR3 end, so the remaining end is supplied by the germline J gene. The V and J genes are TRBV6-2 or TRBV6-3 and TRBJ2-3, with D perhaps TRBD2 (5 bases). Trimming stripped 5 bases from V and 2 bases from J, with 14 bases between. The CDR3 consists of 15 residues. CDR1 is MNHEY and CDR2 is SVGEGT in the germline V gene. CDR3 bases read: TGTGCCAGCAGTACTCTCCAGCGGATCACAGATACG. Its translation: CASSTLQRITDT. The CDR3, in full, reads CASSTLQRITDTQYF.

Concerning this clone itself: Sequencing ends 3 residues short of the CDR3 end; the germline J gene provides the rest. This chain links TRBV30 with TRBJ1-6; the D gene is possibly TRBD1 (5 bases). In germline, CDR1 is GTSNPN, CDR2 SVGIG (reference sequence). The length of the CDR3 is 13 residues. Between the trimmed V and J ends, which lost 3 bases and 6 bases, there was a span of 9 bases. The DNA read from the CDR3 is TGTGCCTGGAGCGGGGGGGGTAATTCACCC. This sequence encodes CAWSGGGNSP. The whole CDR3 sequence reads CAWSGGGNSPLHF.

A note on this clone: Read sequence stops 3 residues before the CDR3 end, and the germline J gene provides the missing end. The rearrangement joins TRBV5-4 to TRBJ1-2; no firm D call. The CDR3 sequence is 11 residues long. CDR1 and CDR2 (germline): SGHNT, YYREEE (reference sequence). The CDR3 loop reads CASSLDEGYTF. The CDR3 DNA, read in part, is TGTGCCAGCAGCCTAGACGAGGGC.

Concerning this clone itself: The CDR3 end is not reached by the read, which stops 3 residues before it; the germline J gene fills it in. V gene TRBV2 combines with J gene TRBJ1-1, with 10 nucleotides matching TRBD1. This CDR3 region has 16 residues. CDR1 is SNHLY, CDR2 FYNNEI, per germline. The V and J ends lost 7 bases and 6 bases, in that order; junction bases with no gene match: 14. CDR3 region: CASNRQGAKGVAEAFF. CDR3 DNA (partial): TGTGCCAGCAACCGACAGGGGGCGAAGGGGGTCGCTGAA.

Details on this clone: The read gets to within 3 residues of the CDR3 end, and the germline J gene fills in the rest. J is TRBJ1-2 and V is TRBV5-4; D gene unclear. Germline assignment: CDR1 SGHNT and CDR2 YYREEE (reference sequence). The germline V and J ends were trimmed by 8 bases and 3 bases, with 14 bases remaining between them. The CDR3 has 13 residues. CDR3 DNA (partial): TGTGCCAGTAAGGTTCAGGTGGACTATGGC. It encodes CASKVQVDYG. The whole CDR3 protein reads CASKVQVDYGYTF.

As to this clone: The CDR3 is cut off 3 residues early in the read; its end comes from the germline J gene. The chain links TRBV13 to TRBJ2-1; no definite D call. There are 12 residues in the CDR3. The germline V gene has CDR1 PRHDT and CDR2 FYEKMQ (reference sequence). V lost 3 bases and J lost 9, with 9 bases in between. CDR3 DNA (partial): TGTGCCAGCAGCTTTCCCGAAGGTGAG. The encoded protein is CASSFPEGE. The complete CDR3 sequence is CASSFPEGEQFF.

CDR3 DNA, as far as it was read: TGCAGTGCTAGAGATCCTGAGTGGGAGACAGGGAACGTAGATACG. It encodes CSARDPEWETGNVDT. The CDR3 in full is CSARDPEWETGNVDTQYF. The V call is TRBV20-1, the J call TRBJ2-3; 7 nucleotides align to TRBD1. The sequenced fragment ends 3 residues before the CDR3 boundary, so the rest is inferred from the germline J gene. The CDR3 runs 18 residues. Trimming cost V 0 bases and J 5 bases; bases outside gene matches: 17. Germline V lookup: CDR1 DFQATT, CDR2 SNEGSKA (reference sequence).

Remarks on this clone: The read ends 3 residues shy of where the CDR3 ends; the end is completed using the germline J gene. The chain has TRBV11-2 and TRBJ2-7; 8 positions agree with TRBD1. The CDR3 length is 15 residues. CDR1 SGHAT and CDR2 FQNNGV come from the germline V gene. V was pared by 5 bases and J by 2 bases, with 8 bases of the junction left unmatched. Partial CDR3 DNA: TGTGCCAGCAGCCGAGTGACAGGGGTTACCTACGAG. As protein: CASSRVTGVTYE. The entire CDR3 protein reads CASSRVTGVTYEQYF. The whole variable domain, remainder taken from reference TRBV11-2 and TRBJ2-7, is EAGVAQSPRYKIIEKRQSVAFWCNPISGHATLYWYQQILGQGPKLLIQFQNNGVVDDSQLPKDRFSAERLKGVDSTLKIQPAKLEDSAVYLCASSRVTGVTYEQYFGPGTRLTVT.

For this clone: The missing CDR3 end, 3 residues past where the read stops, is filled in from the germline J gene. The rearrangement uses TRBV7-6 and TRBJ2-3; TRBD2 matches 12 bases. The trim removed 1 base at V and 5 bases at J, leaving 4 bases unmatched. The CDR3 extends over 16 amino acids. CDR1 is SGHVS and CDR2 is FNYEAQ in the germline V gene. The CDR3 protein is CASSLGGLAGQDTQYF. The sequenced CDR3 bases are TGTGCCAGCAGCTTAGGGGGACTAGCGGGTCAAGATACG.

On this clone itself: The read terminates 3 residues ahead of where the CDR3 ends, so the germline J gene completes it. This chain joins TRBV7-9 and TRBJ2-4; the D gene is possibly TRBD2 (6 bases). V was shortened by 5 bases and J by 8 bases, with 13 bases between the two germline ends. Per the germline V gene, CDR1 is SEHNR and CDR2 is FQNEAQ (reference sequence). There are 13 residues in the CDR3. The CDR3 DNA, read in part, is TGTGCCAGCAGCCCCCGGCTAGCGTACATT. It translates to CASSPRLAYI. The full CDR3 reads CASSPRLAYIQYF.

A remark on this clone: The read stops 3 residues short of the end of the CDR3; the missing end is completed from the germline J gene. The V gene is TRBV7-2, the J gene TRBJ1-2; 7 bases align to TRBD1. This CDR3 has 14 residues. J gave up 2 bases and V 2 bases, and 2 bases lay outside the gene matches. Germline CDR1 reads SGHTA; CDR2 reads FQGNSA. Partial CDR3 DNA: TGTGCCAGCAGCTTACAGGGGGGAAACTATGGC. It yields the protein CASSLQGGNYG. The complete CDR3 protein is CASSLQGGNYGYTF.

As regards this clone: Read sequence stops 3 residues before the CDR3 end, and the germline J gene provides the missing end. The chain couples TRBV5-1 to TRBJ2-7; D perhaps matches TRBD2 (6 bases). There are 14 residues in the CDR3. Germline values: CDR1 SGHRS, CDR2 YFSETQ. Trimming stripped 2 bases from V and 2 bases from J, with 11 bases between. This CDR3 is CASSFRAGTYEQYF. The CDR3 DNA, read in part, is TGCGCCAGCAGCTTCCGGGCGGGGACCTACGAG.

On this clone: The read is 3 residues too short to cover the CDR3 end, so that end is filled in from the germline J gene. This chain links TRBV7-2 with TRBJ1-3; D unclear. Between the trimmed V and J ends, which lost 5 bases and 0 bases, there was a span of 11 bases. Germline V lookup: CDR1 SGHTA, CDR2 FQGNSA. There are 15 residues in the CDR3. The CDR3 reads CASSPSLNSGNTIYF. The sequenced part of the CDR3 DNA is TGTGCCAGCAGCCCTTCACTGAACTCTGGAAACACC.

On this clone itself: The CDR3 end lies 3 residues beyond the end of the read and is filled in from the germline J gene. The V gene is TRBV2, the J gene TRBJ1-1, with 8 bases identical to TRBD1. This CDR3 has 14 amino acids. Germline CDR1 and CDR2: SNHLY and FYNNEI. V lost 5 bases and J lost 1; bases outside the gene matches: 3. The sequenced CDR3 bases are TGTGCCAGCAGTAGACAGGGGACGAACACTGAA. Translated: CASSRQGTNTE. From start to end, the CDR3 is CASSRQGTNTEAFF.

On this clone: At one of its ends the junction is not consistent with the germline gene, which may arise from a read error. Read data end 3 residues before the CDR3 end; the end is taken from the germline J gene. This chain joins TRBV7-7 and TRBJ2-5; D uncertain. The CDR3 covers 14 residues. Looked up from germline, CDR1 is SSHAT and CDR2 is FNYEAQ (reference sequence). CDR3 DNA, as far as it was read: TGTGCTAGCAGCCCCCTAAGGGTACAAGAGACC. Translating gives CASSPLRVQET. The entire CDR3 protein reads CASSPLRVQETQYF.